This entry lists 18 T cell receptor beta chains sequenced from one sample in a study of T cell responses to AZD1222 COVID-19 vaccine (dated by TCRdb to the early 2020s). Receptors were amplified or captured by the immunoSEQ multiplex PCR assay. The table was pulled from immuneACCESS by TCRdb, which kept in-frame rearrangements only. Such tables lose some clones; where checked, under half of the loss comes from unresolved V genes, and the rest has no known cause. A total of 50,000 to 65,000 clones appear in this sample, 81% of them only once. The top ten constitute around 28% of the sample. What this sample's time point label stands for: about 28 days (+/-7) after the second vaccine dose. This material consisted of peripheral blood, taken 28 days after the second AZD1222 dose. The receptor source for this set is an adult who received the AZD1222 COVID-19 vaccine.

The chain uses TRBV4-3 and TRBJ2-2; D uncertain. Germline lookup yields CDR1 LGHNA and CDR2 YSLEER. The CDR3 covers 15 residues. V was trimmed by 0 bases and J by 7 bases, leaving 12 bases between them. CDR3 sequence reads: CASSQDLAAGGELFF. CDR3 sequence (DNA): TGCGCCAGCAGCCAAGATTTGGCGGCCGGCGGGGAGCTGTTTTTT.

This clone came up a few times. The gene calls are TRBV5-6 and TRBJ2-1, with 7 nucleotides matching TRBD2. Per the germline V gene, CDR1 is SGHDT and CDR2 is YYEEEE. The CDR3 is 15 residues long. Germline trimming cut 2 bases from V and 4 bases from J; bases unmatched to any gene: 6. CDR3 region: CASSLAGLLYNEQFF. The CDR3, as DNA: TGTGCCAGCAGCTTAGCGGGGCTACTATACAATGAGCAGTTCTTC.

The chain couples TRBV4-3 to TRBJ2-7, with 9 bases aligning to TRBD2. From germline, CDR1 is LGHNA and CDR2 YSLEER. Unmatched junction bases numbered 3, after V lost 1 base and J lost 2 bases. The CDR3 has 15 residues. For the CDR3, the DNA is TGCGCCAGCAGCCAAGTCTCTAGCGGGACCTACGAGCAGTACTTC. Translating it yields CASSQVSSGTYEQYF.

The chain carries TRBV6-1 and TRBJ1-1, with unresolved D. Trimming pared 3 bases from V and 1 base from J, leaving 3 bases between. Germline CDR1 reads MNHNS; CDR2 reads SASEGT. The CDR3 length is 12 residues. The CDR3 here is CASSEGNTEAFF. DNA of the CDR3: TGTGCCAGCAGTGAGGGGAACACTGAAGCTTTCTTT.

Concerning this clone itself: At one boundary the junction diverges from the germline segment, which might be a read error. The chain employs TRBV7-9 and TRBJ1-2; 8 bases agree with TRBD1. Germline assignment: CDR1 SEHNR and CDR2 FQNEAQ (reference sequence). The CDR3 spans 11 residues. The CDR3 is CASSLGQGLFF. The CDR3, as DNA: TGTGCCAGCAGCCTCGGACAGGGTCTATTCTTC.

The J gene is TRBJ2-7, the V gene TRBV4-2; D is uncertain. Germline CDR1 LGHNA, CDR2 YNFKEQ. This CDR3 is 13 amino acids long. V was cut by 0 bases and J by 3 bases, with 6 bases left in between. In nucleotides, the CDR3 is TGTGCCAGCAGCCAAGACTCAAACTACGAGCAGTACTTC. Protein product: CASSQDSNYEQYF.

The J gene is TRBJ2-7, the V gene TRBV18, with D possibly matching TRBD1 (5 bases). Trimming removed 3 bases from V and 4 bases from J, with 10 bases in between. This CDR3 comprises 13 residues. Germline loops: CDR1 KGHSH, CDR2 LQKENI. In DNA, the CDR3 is TGTGCCAGCTCACCGGACACATTATACGAGCAGTACTTC. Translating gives CASSPDTLYEQYF.

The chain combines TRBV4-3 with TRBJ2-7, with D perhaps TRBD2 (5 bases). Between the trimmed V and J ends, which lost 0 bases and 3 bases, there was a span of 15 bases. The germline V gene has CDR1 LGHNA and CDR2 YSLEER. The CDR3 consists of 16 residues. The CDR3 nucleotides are TGCGCCAGCAGCCAAGAGGGAGAAGCGGCCCTCTACGAGCAGTACTTC. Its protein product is CASSQEGEAALYEQYF.

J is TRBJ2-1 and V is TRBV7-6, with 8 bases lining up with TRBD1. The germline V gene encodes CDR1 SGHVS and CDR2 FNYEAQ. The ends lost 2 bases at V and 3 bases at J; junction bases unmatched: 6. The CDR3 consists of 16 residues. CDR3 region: CASSLTQGAVYNEQFF. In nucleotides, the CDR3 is TGTGCCAGCAGCTTAACTCAGGGGGCTGTCTACAATGAGCAGTTCTTC.

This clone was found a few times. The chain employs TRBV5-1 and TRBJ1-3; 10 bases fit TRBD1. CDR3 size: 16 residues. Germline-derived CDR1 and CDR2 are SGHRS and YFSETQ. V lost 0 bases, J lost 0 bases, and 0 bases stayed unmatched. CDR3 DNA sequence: TGCGCCAGCAGCTTGGGGACAGGGGGCTCTGGAAACACCATATATTTT. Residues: CASSLGTGGSGNTIYF.

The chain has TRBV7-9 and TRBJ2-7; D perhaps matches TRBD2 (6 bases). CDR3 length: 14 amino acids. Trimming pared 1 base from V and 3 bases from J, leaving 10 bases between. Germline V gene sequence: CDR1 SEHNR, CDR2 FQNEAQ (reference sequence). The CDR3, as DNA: TGTGCCAGCAGCTTAGGGACTACGAACTACGAGCAGTACTTC. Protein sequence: CASSLGTTNYEQYF.

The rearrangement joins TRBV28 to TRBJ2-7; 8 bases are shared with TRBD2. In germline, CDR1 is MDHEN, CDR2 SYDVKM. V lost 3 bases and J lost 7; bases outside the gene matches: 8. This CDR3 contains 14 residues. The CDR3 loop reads CASSFEREWREQYF. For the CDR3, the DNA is TGTGCCAGCAGTTTCGAGCGGGAGTGGCGGGAGCAGTACTTC.

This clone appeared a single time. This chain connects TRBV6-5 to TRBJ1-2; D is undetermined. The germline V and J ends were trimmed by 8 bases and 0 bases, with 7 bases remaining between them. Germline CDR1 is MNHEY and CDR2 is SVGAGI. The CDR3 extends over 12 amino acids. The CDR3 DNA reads TGTGCCAGCGGGCGTCCTAACTATGGCTACACCTTC. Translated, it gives CASGRPNYGYTF.

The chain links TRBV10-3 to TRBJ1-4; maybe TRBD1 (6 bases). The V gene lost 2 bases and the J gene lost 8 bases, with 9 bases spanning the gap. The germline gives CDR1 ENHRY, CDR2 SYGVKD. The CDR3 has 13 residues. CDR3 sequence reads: CAISERGAEKLFF. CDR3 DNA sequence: TGTGCCATCAGTGAGCGGGGGGCGGAAAAACTGTTTTTT.

The CDR3 spells CASASSGQETQYF. DNA of the CDR3: TGCGCCAGCGCCTCCTCGGGCCAAGAGACCCAGTACTTC. The genes are TRBV5-1 and TRBJ2-5; the D is unclear. CDR3 size: 13 residues. Germline lookup yields CDR1 SGHRS and CDR2 YFSETQ. V was cut by 7 bases and J by 1 base, with 11 bases left in between.

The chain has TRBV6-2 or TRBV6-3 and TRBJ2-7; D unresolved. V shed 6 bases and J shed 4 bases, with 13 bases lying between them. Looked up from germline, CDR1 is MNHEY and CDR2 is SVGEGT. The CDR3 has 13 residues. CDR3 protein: CASSSPRRYEQYF. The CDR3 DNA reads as TGTGCCAGCAGCTCCCCGAGGCGATACGAGCAGTACTTC.

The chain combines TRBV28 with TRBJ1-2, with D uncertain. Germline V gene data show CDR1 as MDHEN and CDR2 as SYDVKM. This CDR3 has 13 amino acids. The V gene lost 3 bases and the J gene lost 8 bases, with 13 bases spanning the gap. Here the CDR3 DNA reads TGTGCCAGCAGTTTCTTACCCATGGGCGGCTACACCTTC. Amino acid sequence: CASSFLPMGGYTF.

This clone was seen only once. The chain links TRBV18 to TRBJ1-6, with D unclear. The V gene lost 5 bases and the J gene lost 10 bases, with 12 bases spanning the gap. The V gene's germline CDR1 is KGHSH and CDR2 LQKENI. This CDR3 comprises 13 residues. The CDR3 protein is CASSGGRESPLHF. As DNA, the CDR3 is TGTGCCAGCTCAGGAGGCCGAGAATCACCCCTCCACTTT. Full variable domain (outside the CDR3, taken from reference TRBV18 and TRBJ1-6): NAGVMQNPRHLVRRRGQEARLRCSPMKGHSHVYWYRQLPEEGLKFMVYLQKENIIDESGMPKERFSAEFPKEGPSILRIQQVVRGDSAAYFCASSGGRESPLHFGNGTRLTVT.